Listed here are 22 T cell receptor beta chains from one sample, sequenced in a study of blood T cell repertoires in COVID-19. Measured with immunoSEQ multiplex PCR; TCRdb has only the in-frame clones, and not every one. The data show about 350,000 clones, with around nine tenths seen just once and approximately 3.5% held by the top ten. Sequencing was carried out using peripheral blood. These receptors were obtained from a young woman who had recovered from COVID-19.

This rearrangement joins TRBV24-1 to TRBJ2-3; D not resolved. The CDR3 sequence is 15 residues long. Trimming left V 2 bases short and J 2 bases short, with 10 bases between. The V gene's germline CDR1 is KGHDR and CDR2 SFDVKD. CDR3 amino acids: CATSDWSSATDTQYF. Written as DNA, the CDR3 is TGTGCCACCAGTGATTGGAGTTCTGCCACAGATACGCAGTATTTT.

This chain uses TRBV7-9 with TRBJ1-5; 8 nucleotides align to TRBD1. The CDR3 contains 14 residues. The J segment lost 5 bases and the V segment lost 3 bases, leaving 3 bases of the junction unmatched. CDR1 is SEHNR, CDR2 FQNEAQ, per germline (reference sequence). The chain's CDR3 is CASSFGTGYQPQHF. The CDR3 DNA reads as TGTGCCAGCAGCTTTGGGACAGGCTATCAGCCCCAGCATTTT.

Only one count was recorded for this clone. The chain employs TRBV12-5 and TRBJ2-3, with D possibly being TRBD1 (5 bases). The CDR3 is 14 residues long. Per germline, CDR1 LGHNT and CDR2 FRNRAP. Trimming cost V 6 bases and J 2 bases, with 12 bases left between them. CDR3 region: CASGLRQYTDTQYF. For the CDR3, the DNA is TGTGCTAGTGGCCTTAGACAGTACACAGATACGCAGTATTTT.

This clone showed up just once. V is TRBV27 and J is TRBJ1-2; 7 nucleotides align to TRBD1. After removal of 4 bases from V and 4 bases from J, the junction contained 9 bases not matched to a gene. Per the germline V gene, CDR1 is MNHEY and CDR2 is SMNVEV (reference sequence). The CDR3 runs to 15 residues. CDR3 sequence: CASSYQGQRGYGYTF. The CDR3 coding sequence is TGTGCCAGCAGTTACCAGGGACAGCGAGGCTATGGCTACACCTTC.

This chain's CDR3 is CASFGESSYNEQFF. CDR3 DNA sequence: TGTGCCAGCTTCGGAGAAAGCTCCTACAATGAGCAGTTCTTC. This chain links TRBV2 with TRBJ2-1; no clear D. The CDR3 sequence is 14 residues long. Germline assignment: CDR1 SNHLY and CDR2 FYNNEI. Trimming shortened V by 8 bases and J by 0 bases, and 11 bases separated the two germline ends.

The CDR3 nucleotides are TGTGCCAGCAGTTACTCGGAGGGCCCCTTTGTGCCCCAGCATTTT. Translated: CASSYSEGPFVPQHF. This chain links TRBV6-6 with TRBJ1-5; D gene unclear. The germline gives CDR1 MNHNY, CDR2 SVGAGI (reference sequence). CDR3 length: 15 residues. The germline V and J ends were trimmed by 0 bases and 9 bases, with 15 bases remaining between them.

This chain's CDR3 is CASSPGPLPYGYTF. The CDR3 bases are TGTGCCAGCTCACCAGGTCCCCTACCCTATGGCTACACCTTC. The chain recombines TRBV18 with TRBJ1-2; D unclear. Germline loops: CDR1 KGHSH, CDR2 LQKENI. CDR3 length: 14 residues. Trimming removed 2 bases from V and 4 bases from J, with 11 bases in between.

The J gene is TRBJ1-1, the V gene TRBV4-1; D perhaps matches TRBD1 (5 bases). V was trimmed by 3 bases and J by 10 bases, leaving 18 bases between them. This CDR3 has 14 residues. Germline CDR1 and CDR2: MGHRA and YSYEKL. As DNA, the CDR3 is TGCGCCAGCAGCCATCCCGGCGGGGCAAAGGGAGCTTTCTTT. It encodes CASSHPGGAKGAFF.

The gene calls are TRBV5-1 and TRBJ2-1; 10 positions agree with TRBD2. Germline values: CDR1 SGHRS, CDR2 YFSETQ. The CDR3 spans 15 residues. J gave up 7 bases and V 1 base, and 5 bases lay outside the gene matches. CDR3 nucleotides: TGCGCCAGCAGCTTGAAGCTAGCGGGAGCAAATGAGCAGTTCTTC. Translating gives CASSLKLAGANEQFF.

This sequence joins TRBV11-3 and TRBJ2-4; D may be TRBD1 (6 bases). Trimming took 1 base from V and 0 from J, leaving 16 bases between them. Germline CDR1 and CDR2: SGHNT and YENEEA. The CDR3 length is 18 residues. CDR3 sequence reads: CASSLGGLGTPAKNIQYF. The CDR3 DNA is TGTGCCAGCAGCTTAGGGGGGTTGGGGACACCAGCCAAAAACATTCAGTACTTC.

The chain couples TRBV19 to TRBJ2-5, with a tentative D call TRBD2 (6 bases). The CDR3 runs to 14 residues. Germline V gene sequence: CDR1 LNHDA, CDR2 SQIVND (reference sequence). V gave up 5 bases and J gave up 5 bases, with 15 bases separating them. The CDR3 bases are TGTGCCAGTAGTCCCTCTTGGGCGGGGGAGACCCAGTACTTC. Amino acids: CASSPSWAGETQYF.

The genes are TRBV9 and TRBJ1-1, with D perhaps matching TRBD1 (6 bases). This CDR3 is 16 amino acids long. Germline-derived CDR1 and CDR2 are SGDLS and YYNGEE. Trimming left V 2 bases short and J 3 bases short, with 17 bases between. The CDR3, as DNA: TGTGCCAGCAGCGTCGGTGACGTCAGGGGACACACTGAAGCTTTCTTT. Its translation: CASSVGDVRGHTEAFF.

The chain is built from TRBV6-5 and TRBJ1-2; no clear D. The CDR3 contains 15 residues. The germline CDR1 and CDR2 sequences are MNHEY and SVGAGI. Trimming stripped 6 bases from V and 3 bases from J, with 17 bases between. The CDR3 loop is CASRPRPAVDYGYTF. DNA of the CDR3: TGTGCCAGCAGGCCCCGTCCGGCGGTGGACTATGGCTACACCTTC.

The chain carries TRBV12-3 or TRBV12-4 and TRBJ2-1; no clear D. The V gene lost 3 bases and the J gene lost 6 bases, with 9 bases spanning the gap. The length of the CDR3 is 13 residues. DNA for the CDR3: TGTGCCAGCAGTTTGGCGGTACCCAATGAGCAGTTCTTC. Translating gives CASSLAVPNEQFF.

J is TRBJ1-2 and V is TRBV5-1; TRBD1 matches 7 bases. This CDR3 contains 14 residues. From germline, CDR1 is SGHRS and CDR2 YFSETQ. Trimming at V came to 3 bases and at J to 5 bases, leaving 7 bases not matched to a gene. The CDR3 DNA reads TGCGCCAGCAGCTGGGCCGGGACAGCTTATGGCTACACCTTC. Translation: CASSWAGTAYGYTF.

This clone occurred once. V gene TRBV6-6 combines with J gene TRBJ2-1; 8 nucleotides align to TRBD1. Germline CDR1 is MNHNY and CDR2 is SVGAGI (reference sequence). The CDR3 is 15 residues long. J lost 0 bases, V lost 6 bases, and 4 bases had no gene match. In DNA, the CDR3 is TGTGCCAGCAGCCCCGGGACAGGCTCCTACAATGAGCAGTTCTTC. This encodes CASSPGTGSYNEQFF.

This chain links TRBV19 with TRBJ2-6, with D possibly being TRBD2 (5 bases). V lost 4 bases to trimming and J lost 2 bases, with 15 bases between them. Germline V lookup: CDR1 LNHDA, CDR2 SQIVND (reference sequence). The CDR3 extends over 17 amino acids. CDR3 region: CASSRDTRLAGANVLTF. The CDR3 DNA reads as TGTGCCAGTAGTAGGGATACTAGACTGGCTGGGGCCAACGTCCTGACTTTC.

The chain recombines TRBV5-5 with TRBJ2-1, with no clear D. Germline CDR1 reads SGHKS; CDR2 reads YYEKEE (reference sequence). The CDR3 has 13 residues. With 0 bases removed from V and 7 bases from J, the gap between germline ends came to 8 bases. CDR3 loop: CASSLGTPNEQFF. The CDR3 region has the DNA TGTGCCAGCAGCTTGGGCACTCCGAATGAGCAGTTCTTC.

The count of this clone is one. This sequence joins TRBV7-9 and TRBJ1-2; 8 bases line up with TRBD1. This CDR3 comprises 15 residues. V lost 5 bases and J lost 4; bases outside the gene matches: 9. Germline V lookup: CDR1 SEHNR, CDR2 FQNEAQ (reference sequence). The CDR3 region has the DNA TGTGCCAGCAGCAAAGACAGGGGCGTTCTCTATGGCTACACCTTC. Its protein product is CASSKDRGVLYGYTF.

The rearrangement joins TRBV29-1 to TRBJ1-1; D is undetermined. The V end lost 4 bases, the J end lost 0 bases, and 6 bases lay between the germline ends. CDR1 is SQVTM and CDR2 is ANQGSEA in the germline V gene. The CDR3 covers 12 residues. DNA for the CDR3: TGCAGCGTTGCTCTTATGAACACTGAAGCTTTCTTT. Protein product: CSVALMNTEAFF. The full variable domain, rest sourced from reference TRBV29-1 and TRBJ1-1, is SAVISQKPSRDICQRGTSLTIQCQVDSQVTMMFWYRQQPGQSLTLIATANQGSEATYESGFVIDKFPISRPNLTFSTLTVSNMSPEDSSIYLCSVALMNTEAFFGQGTRLTVV.

This sequence joins TRBV7-2 and TRBJ2-1; D is uncertain. V was trimmed by 1 base and J by 0 bases, leaving 13 bases between them. Germline V gene lookup returns CDR1 SGHTA and CDR2 FQGNSA. This CDR3 has 17 amino acids. CDR3 loop: CASSLEAAWSSYNEQFF. DNA for the CDR3: TGTGCCAGCAGCTTAGAGGCGGCCTGGAGCTCCTACAATGAGCAGTTCTTC.

V is TRBV9 and J is TRBJ1-1; perhaps TRBD1 as D (6 bases). The CDR3 spans 15 residues. Per the germline V gene, CDR1 is SGDLS and CDR2 is YYNGEE. V was pared by 0 bases and J by 4 bases, with 13 bases between. CDR3 loop: CASSVGRRGGTEAFF. In DNA, the CDR3 is TGTGCCAGCAGCGTAGGGCGGCGAGGGGGCACTGAAGCTTTCTTT.